Below are 15 T cell receptor beta chains sequenced from a single sample in a study of blood T cell repertoires in COVID-19. Assay: immunoSEQ multiplex PCR; the TCRdb copy retains only in-frame clones and omits some. The sample includes some 50,000 clones, 82% of them seen just once. Sequencing was carried out using peripheral blood. Receptor source: a man aged 35 to 55 with acute or convalescent COVID-19.

The rearrangement uses TRBV2 and TRBJ2-3; TRBD2 is a possible D gene (5 bases). The CDR3 is 15 residues long. Trimming stripped 6 bases from V and 0 bases from J, with 13 bases between. From germline, CDR1 is SNHLY and CDR2 FYNNEI. The CDR3 nucleotides are TGTGCCAGCAGCCTGGACTTATTTAGCACAGATACGCAGTATTTT. Amino acids: CASSLDLFSTDTQYF.

The V and J genes are TRBV28 and TRBJ2-7; D gene uncertain. This CDR3 spans 14 amino acids. Germline assignment: CDR1 MDHEN and CDR2 SYDVKM. The V and J ends lost 1 base and 0 bases respectively, with 7 bases between them. CDR3 sequence reads: CASSLLHSSYEQYF. For the CDR3, the DNA is TGTGCCAGCAGTTTATTACACAGCTCCTACGAGCAGTACTTC.

The rearrangement links TRBV5-1 to TRBJ1-2, with 7 nucleotides matching TRBD1. Germline V lookup: CDR1 SGHRS, CDR2 YFSETQ. The CDR3 is 17 amino acids. The V gene end was trimmed by 2 bases and the J gene end by 2 bases; junction bases not matched to a gene: 12. The CDR3 here is CASSFAFTGAPNYGYTF. Written as DNA, the CDR3 is TGCGCCAGCAGCTTCGCCTTTACAGGGGCCCCCAACTATGGCTACACCTTC.

The chain joins TRBV6-5 to TRBJ2-2, with D possibly being TRBD1 (5 bases). The CDR3 runs 14 residues. Germline-derived CDR1 and CDR2 are MNHEY and SVGAGI. The V end lost 8 bases, the J end lost 1 base, and 11 bases lay between the germline ends. The CDR3 here is CASVPGMNTGELFF. Here the CDR3 DNA reads TGTGCCAGCGTACCAGGGATGAACACCGGGGAGCTGTTTTTT.

This clone came up a few times. The chain has TRBV5-1 and TRBJ2-7; 10 bases line up with TRBD1. The trim removed 4 bases at V and 5 bases at J, leaving 6 bases unmatched. This CDR3 has 14 residues. Looked up from germline, CDR1 is SGHRS and CDR2 is YFSETQ. The CDR3 nucleotides are TGCGCCAGCAGCCGTCAGACAGGGGGCGACGAGCAGTACTTC. It codes for CASSRQTGGDEQYF.

The chain combines TRBV19 with TRBJ1-2, with D tentatively TRBD1 (5 bases). Germline V gene sequence: CDR1 LNHDA, CDR2 SQIVND (reference sequence). This CDR3 is built from 15 residues. V was clipped by 6 bases and J by 6 bases, with 20 bases between them. In nucleotides, the CDR3 is TGTGCCAGTAGGGGTTGGACAACCCAAGGCGATGGCTACACCTTC. Translating it yields CASRGWTTQGDGYTF.

This clone showed up just once. As the CDR3 is not closed by the conserved phenylalanine or tryptophan, this likely results from a read error. The limits of the CDR3 on the DNA are not certain, so only TCRdb's listed CDR3 is given. V is TRBV2 and J is TRBJ1-4; the D call of TRBD1 is as the table states it, not checked on the DNA. Inclusive of both ends, the CDR3 amounts to 13 amino acids. The germline gives CDR1 SNHLY, CDR2 FYNNEI. The CDR3 is CASSVDRMDRPSL.

This clone was seen a single time. The chain combines TRBV21-1 with TRBJ2-5; TRBD2 is taken as the D call from the table, unchecked against the DNA. TRBV21-1 is a recognized pseudogene. The CDR3 spans 16 residues. The CDR3 bases are TGTGCCAGCAGCACCGGACTAGCGGGCAAGGAAGAGACCCAGTACTTC. Translated, it gives CASSTGLAGKEETQYF.

The chain joins TRBV19 to TRBJ1-6; no firm D call. V shed 6 bases and J shed 8 bases, with 17 bases lying between them. The CDR3 spans 15 residues. CDR1 and CDR2 (germline): LNHDA, SQIVND (reference sequence). The CDR3 is CASRSGLGQDSPLHF. The CDR3 DNA reads as TGTGCCAGTAGATCCGGACTTGGTCAGGATTCACCCCTCCACTTT.

V and J are TRBV2 and TRBJ2-4; possible D gene TRBD2, 5 bases. CDR3 length equals 15 residues. The germline gives CDR1 SNHLY, CDR2 FYNNEI. With 3 bases removed from V and 1 base from J, the gap between germline ends came to 10 bases. DNA of the CDR3: TGTGCCAGCAGTGAGGAGGTTGGGGCCAAAAACATTCAGTACTTC. Its translation is CASSEEVGAKNIQYF.

The chain uses TRBV11-2 and TRBJ2-7, with 9 bases fitting TRBD1. The V and J ends lost 5 bases and 3 bases, in that order; junction bases with no gene match: 5. CDR3 size: 14 residues. Germline V lookup: CDR1 SGHAT, CDR2 FQNNGV. CDR3 residues: CASSPGTGIYEQYF. CDR3 nucleotide sequence: TGTGCCAGCAGCCCCGGGACAGGGATCTACGAGCAGTACTTC.

This chain uses TRBV5-4 with TRBJ2-7; 7 bases align to TRBD1. V gave up 3 bases and J gave up 3 bases; unmatched junction bases: 6. This CDR3 comprises 14 residues. Germline V gene lookup returns CDR1 SGHNT and CDR2 YYREEE (reference sequence). The CDR3 nucleotides are TGTGCCAGCAGCTCAGGGGGAGTTTTCTACGAGCAGTACTTC. Amino acids: CASSSGGVFYEQYF.

This rearrangement joins TRBV5-4 to TRBJ2-2; tentatively, D is TRBD2 (6 bases). CDR3 length equals 16 residues. Trimming took off 0 bases at V and 8 bases at J, with 17 bases between the two ends. Germline V gives CDR1 SGHNT, CDR2 YYREEE (reference sequence). The CDR3 is CASSLGLEAPMGELFF. The DNA of the CDR3 is TGTGCCAGCAGCTTGGGACTAGAAGCCCCCATGGGGGAGCTGTTTTTT.

The chain combines TRBV5-5 with TRBJ2-7; D remains unclear. CDR1 and CDR2 (germline): SGHKS, YYEKEE (reference sequence). The CDR3 totals 15 residues. V shed 0 bases and J shed 2 bases, with 12 bases lying between them. The CDR3 DNA sequence: TGTGCCAGCAGCTTGGCCGTTAACATTCCCTACGAGCAGTACTTC. Its protein product is CASSLAVNIPYEQYF.

V and J are TRBV19 and TRBJ1-2; tentative D call: TRBD1 (6 bases). Germline assignment: CDR1 LNHDA and CDR2 SQIVND (reference sequence). This CDR3 comprises 17 residues. Trimming removed 5 bases at V and 0 bases at J, with 19 bases between. This chain's CDR3 is CASSQGRNLRTNYGYTF. CDR3 coding DNA: TGTGCCAGTAGTCAGGGGCGCAACCTACGAACTAACTATGGCTACACCTTC.